Listed here is a single TCR beta chain. TCRdb recomputed calls from the 5' RACE reads with MiXCR, one row per CDR3 protein. The sample lists hundreds of thousands of distinct CDR3 sequences, roughly 26% seen once, with about 2.7% in the top ten. This sample was taken from a study of identical twins. The data also belong to a second study, concerning T cells expressing NK-cell markers.

The clonotype comes from a woman in her late teens or twenties in good health. The sequenced sample was CD4+ T cells sorted from blood.

The CDR3 here is CASSLTGSGGGEQFF. As DNA, the CDR3 is TGTGCCAGCAGCTTAACTGGTAGCGGGGGGGGTGAGCAGTTCTTC. V usage is TRBV7-3 and J usage is TRBJ2-1; 11 bases map to TRBD2. This CDR3 region has 15 residues. Germline CDR1 SGHTA, CDR2 FQGTGA. J gave up 9 bases and V 0 bases, and 4 bases lay outside the gene matches.